This is a list of T cell receptor beta chains from one sample in a study of blood T cell repertoires in COVID-19. Measured with immunoSEQ multiplex PCR; TCRdb has only the in-frame clones, and not every one. The sample lists fewer than 350,000 clones, roughly 91% occurring once. Sequencing was performed on PBMCs or T cells enriched from blood (not recorded which). Receptors were obtained from a woman in her 40s with acute COVID-19. The conserved cysteine and the conserved F or W are not part of the CDR3 here.

j_gene	v_gene	CDR3aa
TRBJ1-6	TRBV7-9	ASSLGRGQNSPLH
TRBJ1-2	TRBV7-6	ASSLGPRSYGYT
TRBJ1-1	TRBV7-9	ASSPPGQGEGEAF
TRBJ1-3	TRBV30	AWVRGISSGNTIY
TRBJ1-1	TRBV13	ASSLDQENTEAF
TRBJ2-7	TRBV5-5	ASSLVNRGEQY
TRBJ1-1	TRBV9	ASSVSAGAGTEAF
TRBJ1-5	TRBV3-1/TRBV3-2	ASSQDAGNQPQH
TRBJ1-4	TRBV18	ASSPVAGSGEKLF
TRBJ1-1	TRBV5-4	ASSYAGNTEAF
TRBJ1-2	TRBV19	ASSMIGVDYGYT
TRBJ1-5	TRBV15	ATSRDSGGGQPQH